This T cell receptor beta chain came from a study of cytomegalovirus exposure and HLA in healthy donors. Findings of the study overall: DRB1 had the most TCR associations and HLA-C the fewest, a later analysis found, with rates varying by HLA locus.

Primers included in the PCR were 60 Vbeta and 13 Jbeta primers. TCRdb's copy holds only in-frame clones and misses some; the assay was immunoSEQ multiplex PCR. The table lists about 200,000 clones, approximately 79% of them singletons. Points on this clone: What it recognizes is unknown.

The junction had 9 bases not matched to a gene; V was cut back by 0 bases and J by 6 bases. Germline CDR1 reads GTSNPN; CDR2 reads SVGIG (reference sequence). The CDR3 sequence is 15 residues long. Sequences were obtained from PBMCs. This sequence was found in a man aged 18-30 years in good health and CMV-seronegative. This rearrangement joins TRBV30 to TRBJ1-2; 8 bases map to TRBD1. The CDR3 sequence is CAWSVGTGRFDGYTF. In nucleotides, the CDR3 is TGTGCCTGGAGTGTAGGGACAGGAAGGTTTGATGGCTACACCTTC.